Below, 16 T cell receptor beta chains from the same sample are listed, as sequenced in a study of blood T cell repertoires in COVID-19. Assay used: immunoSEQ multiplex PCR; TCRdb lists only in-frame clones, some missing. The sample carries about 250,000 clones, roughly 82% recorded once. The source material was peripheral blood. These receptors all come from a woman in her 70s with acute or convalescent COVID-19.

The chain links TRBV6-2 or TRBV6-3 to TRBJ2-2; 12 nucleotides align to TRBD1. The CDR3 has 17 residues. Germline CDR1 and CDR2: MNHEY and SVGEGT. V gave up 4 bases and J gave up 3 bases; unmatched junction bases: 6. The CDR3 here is CASSFGDRGLDTGELFF. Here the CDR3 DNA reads TGTGCCAGCAGTTTCGGGGACAGGGGGCTTGACACCGGGGAGCTGTTTTTT.

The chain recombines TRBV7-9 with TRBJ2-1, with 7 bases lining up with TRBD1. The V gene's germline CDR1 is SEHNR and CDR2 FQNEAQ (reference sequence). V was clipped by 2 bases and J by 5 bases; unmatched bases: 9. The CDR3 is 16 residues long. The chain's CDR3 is CASSLSMGQTNNEQFF. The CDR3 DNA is TGTGCCAGCAGCTTAAGTATGGGACAGACAAACAATGAGCAGTTCTTC.

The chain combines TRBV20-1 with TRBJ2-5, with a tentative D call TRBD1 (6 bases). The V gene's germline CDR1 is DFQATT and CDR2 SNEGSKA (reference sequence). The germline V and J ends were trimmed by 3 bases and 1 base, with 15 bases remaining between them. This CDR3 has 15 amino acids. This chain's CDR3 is CSASLGTGRQETQYF. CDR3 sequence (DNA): TGCAGTGCTAGTTTAGGAACAGGGCGCCAAGAGACCCAGTACTTC.

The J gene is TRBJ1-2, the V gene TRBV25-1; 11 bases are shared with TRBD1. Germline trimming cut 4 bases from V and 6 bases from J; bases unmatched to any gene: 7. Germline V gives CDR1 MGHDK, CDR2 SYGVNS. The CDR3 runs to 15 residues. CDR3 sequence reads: CASSVRTGGWDGYTF. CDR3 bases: TGTGCCAGCAGTGTCCGGACAGGGGGCTGGGATGGCTACACCTTC.

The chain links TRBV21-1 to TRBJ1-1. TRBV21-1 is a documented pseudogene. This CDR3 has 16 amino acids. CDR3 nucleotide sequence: TGTGCCAGCAGCAAAGCGCTTACGGGGGGCAACACTGAAGCTTTCTTT. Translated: CASSKALTGGNTEAFF.

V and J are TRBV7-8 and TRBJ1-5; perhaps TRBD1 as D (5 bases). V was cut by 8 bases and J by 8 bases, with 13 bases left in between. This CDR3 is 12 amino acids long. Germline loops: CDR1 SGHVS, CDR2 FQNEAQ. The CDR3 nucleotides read TGTGCCAGCTCCCATGGGGGGGAGCCCCAGCATTTT. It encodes CASSHGGEPQHF.

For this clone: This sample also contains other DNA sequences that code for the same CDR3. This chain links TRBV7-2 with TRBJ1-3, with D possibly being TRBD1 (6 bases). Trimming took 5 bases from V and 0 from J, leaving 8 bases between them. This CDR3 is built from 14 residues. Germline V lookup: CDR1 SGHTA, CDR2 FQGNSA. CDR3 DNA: TGTGCCAGCAGCCTGGACAGCTCTGGAAACACCATATATTTT. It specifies CASSLDSSGNTIYF.

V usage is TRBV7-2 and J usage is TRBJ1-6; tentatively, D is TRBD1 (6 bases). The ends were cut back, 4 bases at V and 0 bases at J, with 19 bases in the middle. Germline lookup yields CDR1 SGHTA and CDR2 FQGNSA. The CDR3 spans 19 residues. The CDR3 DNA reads TGTGCCAGCAGCTCCACAGGGCCATCATTCAGCTCCTATAATTCACCCCTCCACTTT. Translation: CASSSTGPSFSSYNSPLHF.

CDR3 nucleotides: TGTGCCAGCAGCCCCCGGACAGGGGATCTCGGTTCACCCCTCCACTTT. Encoded protein: CASSPRTGDLGSPLHF. The gene calls are TRBV4-2 and TRBJ1-6; TRBD1 matches 9 bases. J was trimmed by 9 bases and V by 4 bases; bases with no gene match: 10. CDR1 and CDR2 from the germline V gene are LGHNA and YNFKEQ. The CDR3 extends over 16 amino acids.

The CDR3 region has the DNA TGCGCCAGCAGCCGATCGGGACAGCGCTTAGGCGAGCAGTACTTC. Amino acids: CASSRSGQRLGEQYF. The V and J genes are TRBV4-1 and TRBJ2-7; 7 bases agree with TRBD1. The germline gives CDR1 MGHRA, CDR2 YSYEKL. The CDR3 is made up of 15 amino acids. V lost 4 bases, J lost 6 bases, and 12 bases stayed unmatched.

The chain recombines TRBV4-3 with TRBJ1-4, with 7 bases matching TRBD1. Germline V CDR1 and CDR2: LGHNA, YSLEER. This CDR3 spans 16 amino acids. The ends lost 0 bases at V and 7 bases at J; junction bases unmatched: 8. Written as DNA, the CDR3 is TGCGCCAGCAGCCAAGATAGGGGGCTGAATGTTGAAAAACTGTTTTTT. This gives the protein CASSQDRGLNVEKLFF.

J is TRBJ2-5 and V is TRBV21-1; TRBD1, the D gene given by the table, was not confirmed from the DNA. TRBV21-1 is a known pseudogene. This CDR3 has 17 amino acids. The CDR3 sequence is CASSKNPGQVGQETQYF. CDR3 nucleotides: TGTGCCAGCAGCAAAAATCCGGGACAGGTGGGGCAAGAGACCCAGTACTTC.

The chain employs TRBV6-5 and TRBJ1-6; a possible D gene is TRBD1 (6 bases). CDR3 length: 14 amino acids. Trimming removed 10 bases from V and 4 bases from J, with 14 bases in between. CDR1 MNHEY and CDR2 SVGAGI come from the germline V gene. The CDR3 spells CAKQGNGYNSPLHF. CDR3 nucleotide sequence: TGTGCCAAACAGGGAAATGGGTATAATTCACCCCTCCACTTT.

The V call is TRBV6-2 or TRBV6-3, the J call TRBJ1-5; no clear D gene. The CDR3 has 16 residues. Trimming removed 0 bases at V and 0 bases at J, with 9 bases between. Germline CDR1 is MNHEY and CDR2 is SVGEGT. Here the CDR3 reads CASSYSGSYSNQPQHF. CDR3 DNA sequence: TGTGCCAGCAGTTACTCGGGGAGCTATAGCAATCAGCCCCAGCATTTT.

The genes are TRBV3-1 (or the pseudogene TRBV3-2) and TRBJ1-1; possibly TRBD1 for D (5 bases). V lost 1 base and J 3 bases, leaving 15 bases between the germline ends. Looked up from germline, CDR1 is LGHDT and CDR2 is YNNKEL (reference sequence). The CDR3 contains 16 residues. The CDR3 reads CASSQGRRGRHTEAFF. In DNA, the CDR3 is TGTGCCAGCAGCCAAGGTCGGAGGGGCCGGCACACTGAAGCTTTCTTT.

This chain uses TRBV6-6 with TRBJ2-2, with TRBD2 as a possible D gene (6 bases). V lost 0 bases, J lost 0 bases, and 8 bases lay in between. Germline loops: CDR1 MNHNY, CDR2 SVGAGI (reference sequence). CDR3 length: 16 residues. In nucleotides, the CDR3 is TGTGCCAGCAGTTACTCTAGGAGGGCGAACACCGGGGAGCTGTTTTTT. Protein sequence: CASSYSRRANTGELFF.